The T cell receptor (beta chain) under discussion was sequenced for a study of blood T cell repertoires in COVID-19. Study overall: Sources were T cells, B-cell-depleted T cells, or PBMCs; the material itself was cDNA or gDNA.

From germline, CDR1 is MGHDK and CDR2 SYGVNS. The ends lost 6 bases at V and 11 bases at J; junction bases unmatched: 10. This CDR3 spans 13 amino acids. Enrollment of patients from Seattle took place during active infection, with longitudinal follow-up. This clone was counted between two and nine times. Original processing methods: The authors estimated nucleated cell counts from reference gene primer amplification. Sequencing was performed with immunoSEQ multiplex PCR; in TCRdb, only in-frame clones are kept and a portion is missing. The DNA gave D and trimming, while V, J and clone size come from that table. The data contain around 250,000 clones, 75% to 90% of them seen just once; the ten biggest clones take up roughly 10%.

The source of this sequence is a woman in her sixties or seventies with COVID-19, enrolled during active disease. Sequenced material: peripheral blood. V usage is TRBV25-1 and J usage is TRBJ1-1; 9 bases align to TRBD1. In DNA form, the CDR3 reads TGTGCCAGCAGCCCCCGGGACAGGGAAATGGCTTTCTTT. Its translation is CASSPRDREMAFF.